This T cell receptor beta chain was recovered during a study of blood T cell repertoires in COVID-19. About the study: Spain, Italy and the United States supplied samples that represented acute and convalescent COVID-19.

Germline V gene data show CDR1 as LNHNV and CDR2 as YYDKDF (reference sequence). CDR3 length: 15 residues. Trimming took off 0 bases at V and 2 bases at J, with 10 bases between the two ends. Generated by immunoSEQ multiplex PCR, the TCRdb table keeps only in-frame clones and is missing some. In the table there are some 47,000 clones, approximately 90% of which are singletons. J is TRBJ2-5 and V is TRBV15; D is ambiguous. Specimen: peripheral blood. The clonotype was recovered from a man in his sixties or seventies with acute or convalescent COVID-19. In DNA form, the CDR3 reads TGTGCCACCAGCAGAGATAGGAGCCAGCAAGAGACCCAGTACTTC. Its protein is CATSRDRSQQETQYF.